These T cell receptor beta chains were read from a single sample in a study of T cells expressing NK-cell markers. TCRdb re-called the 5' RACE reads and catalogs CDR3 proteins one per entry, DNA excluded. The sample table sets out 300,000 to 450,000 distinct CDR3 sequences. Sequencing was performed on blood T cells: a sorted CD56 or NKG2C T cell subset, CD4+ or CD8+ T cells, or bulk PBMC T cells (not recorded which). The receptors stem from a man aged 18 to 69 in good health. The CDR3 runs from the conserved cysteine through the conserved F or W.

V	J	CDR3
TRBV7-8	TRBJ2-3	CASSTNGRIYTDTQYF
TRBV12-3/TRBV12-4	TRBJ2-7	CASSFFGGGQITYEQYF
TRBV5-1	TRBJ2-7	CASSLGSRRTYEQYF
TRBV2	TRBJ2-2	CASRIAGQTGELFF
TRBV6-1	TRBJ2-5	CASQRSWMGLAGETQYF
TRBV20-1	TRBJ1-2	CSARDPLGPDGGYTF
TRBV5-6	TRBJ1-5	CASSLLTGADQPQHF
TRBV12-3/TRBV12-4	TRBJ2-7	CASSLRAGLSEQYF
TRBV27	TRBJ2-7	CASSLQGADEQYF
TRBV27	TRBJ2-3	CASRVDFFGLGDTQYF
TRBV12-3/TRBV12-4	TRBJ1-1	CASSLAGWGANTEAFF
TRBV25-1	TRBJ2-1	CATEDGGSYNEQFF
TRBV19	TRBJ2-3	CASTRTGSTFTQYF
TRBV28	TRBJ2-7	CASTPVWNYEQYF
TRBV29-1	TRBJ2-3	CSVGWQGDTQYF
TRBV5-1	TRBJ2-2	CASRFWQRTTGELFF
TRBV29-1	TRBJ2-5	CSVEDRDRGEETQYF
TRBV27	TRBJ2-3	CASSFSGATDTQYF
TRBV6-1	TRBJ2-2	CASSRAGRNTGELFF
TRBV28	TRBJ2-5	CASNTLGQGGTQYF
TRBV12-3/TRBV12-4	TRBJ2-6	CASGSIGQAGANVLTF
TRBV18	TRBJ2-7	CASSPSGTGSTYEQYF
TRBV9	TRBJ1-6	CASSVDYYGNSPLHF
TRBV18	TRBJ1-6	CASSVAQGAGSPLHF
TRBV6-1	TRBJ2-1	CASRRRGADNEQFF
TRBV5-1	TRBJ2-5	CASSLSAGRETQYF
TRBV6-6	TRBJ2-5	CASSKLVFETQYF
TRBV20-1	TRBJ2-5	CSAGTSGILTQYF
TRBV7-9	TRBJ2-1	CASSLLGTSGSKSFF
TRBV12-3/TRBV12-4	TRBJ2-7	CASSLYNRAYEQYF
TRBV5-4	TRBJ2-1	CASSRPAGIYNEQFF
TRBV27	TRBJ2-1	CASSNRQTSSYNEQFF
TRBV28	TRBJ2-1	CASSLQGQRIVNEQFF
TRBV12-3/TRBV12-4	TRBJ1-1	CASSPRPGWEGTEAFF
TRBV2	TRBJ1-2	CASRLLGGYTF
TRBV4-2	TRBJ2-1	CASSQVLIAGGPRGFF
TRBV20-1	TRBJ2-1	CSAPQRGRASNEQFF
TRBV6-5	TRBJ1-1	CASSYPRTGGKTEAFF
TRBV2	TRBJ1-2	CASSEAPQNGYTF
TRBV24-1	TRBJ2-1	CATSEAPQDAPNNEQFF
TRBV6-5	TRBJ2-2	CASSFTGGNTGELFF
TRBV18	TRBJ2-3	CASSPQVRLSTDTQYF
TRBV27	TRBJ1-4	CAGRQGHEKLFF
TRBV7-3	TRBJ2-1	CASSLRVGGGSTYNEQFF
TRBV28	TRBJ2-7	CASSLSGTAFQQYF
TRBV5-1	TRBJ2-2	CASSFYANKRGNTGELFF